Below, one T cell receptor beta chain is given with its context. Its antigen remains unknown. The sample is drawn from a study of T cell repertoires in cytomegalovirus infection. Looking at the study overall: Evidence of both CMV infection and a matching HLA type came from public TCR beta signatures.

V lost 7 bases and J 0 bases, leaving 7 bases between the germline ends. The length of the CDR3 is 13 residues. From germline, CDR1 is SNHLY and CDR2 FYNNEI. TCRdb fed the reads into MiXCR, producing one record per CDR3 protein. The sample yields some 590,000 distinct CDR3 sequences, roughly 43% seen once. The input for sequencing was cultured PBMCs, taken from culture after CMV antigen stimulation. V gene TRBV2 combines with J gene TRBJ2-1; unclear D gene. This TCR derives from a human donor in good health (CMV status not recorded). Some clones in this sample may be carry-over from other donors' samples. This CDR3 reads CASIPVSYNEQFF. The CDR3 nucleotides read TGTGCCAGCATTCCCGTCTCCTACAATGAGCAGTTCTTC.